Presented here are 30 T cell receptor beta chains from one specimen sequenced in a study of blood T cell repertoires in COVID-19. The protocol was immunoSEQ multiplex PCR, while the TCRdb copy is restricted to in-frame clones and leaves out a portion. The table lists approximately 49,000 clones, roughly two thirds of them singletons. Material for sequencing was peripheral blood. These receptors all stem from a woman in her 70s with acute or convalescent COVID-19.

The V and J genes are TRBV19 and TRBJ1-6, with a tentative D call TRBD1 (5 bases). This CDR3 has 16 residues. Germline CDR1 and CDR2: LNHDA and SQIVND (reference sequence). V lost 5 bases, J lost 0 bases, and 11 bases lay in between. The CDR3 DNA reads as TGTGCCAGTAGTTCCGGTGACAGCTCCTATAATTCACCCCTCCACTTT. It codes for CASSSGDSSYNSPLHF.

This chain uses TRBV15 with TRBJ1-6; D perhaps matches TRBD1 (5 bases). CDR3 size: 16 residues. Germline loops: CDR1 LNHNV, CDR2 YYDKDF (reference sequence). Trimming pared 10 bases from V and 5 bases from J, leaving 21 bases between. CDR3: CAITPQVSWNNSPLHF. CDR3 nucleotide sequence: TGTGCCATCACACCACAGGTAAGTTGGAATAATTCACCCCTCCACTTT.

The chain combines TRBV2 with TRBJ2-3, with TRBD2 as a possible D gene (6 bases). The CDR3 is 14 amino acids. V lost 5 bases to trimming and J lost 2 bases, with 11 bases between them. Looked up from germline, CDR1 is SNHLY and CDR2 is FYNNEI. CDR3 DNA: TGTGCCAGCAGTCCCGGACTAACCACAGATACGCAGTATTTT. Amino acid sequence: CASSPGLTTDTQYF.

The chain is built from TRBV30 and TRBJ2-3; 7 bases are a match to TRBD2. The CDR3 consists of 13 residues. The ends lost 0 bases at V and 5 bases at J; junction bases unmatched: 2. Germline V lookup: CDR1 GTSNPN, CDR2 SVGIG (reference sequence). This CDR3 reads CAWSVRERDTQYF. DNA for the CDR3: TGTGCCTGGAGTGTGCGGGAGAGAGATACGCAGTATTTT.

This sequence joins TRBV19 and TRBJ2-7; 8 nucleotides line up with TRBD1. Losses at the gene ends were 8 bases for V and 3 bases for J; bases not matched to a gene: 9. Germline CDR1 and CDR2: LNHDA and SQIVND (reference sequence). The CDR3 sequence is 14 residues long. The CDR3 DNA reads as TGTGCCAGTTCGTCCGGGACAGGCTTCTACGAGCAGTACTTC. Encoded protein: CASSSGTGFYEQYF.

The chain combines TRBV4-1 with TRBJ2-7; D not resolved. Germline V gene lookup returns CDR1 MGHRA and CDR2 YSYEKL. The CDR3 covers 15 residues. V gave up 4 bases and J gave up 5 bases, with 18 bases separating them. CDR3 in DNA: TGCGCCAGCAGCCGCCAAGGCCTAGAAGGCGACGAGCAGTACTTC. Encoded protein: CASSRQGLEGDEQYF.

CDR3 region: CASSLAGQGPETQYF. The DNA of the CDR3 is TGTGCCAGCAGCTTAGCGGGACAGGGGCCGGAGACCCAGTACTTC. V and J are TRBV11-2 and TRBJ2-5, with TRBD1 identical over 10 bases. Germline CDR1 SGHAT, CDR2 FQNNGV. With V trimmed by 1 base and J by 5 bases, 4 bases remained unmatched. The CDR3 consists of 15 residues.

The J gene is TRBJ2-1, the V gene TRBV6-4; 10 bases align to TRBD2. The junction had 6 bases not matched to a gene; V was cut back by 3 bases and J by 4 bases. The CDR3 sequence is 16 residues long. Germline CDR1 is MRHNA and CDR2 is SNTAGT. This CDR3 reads CASSEGGLADYNEQFF. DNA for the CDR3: TGTGCCAGCAGTGAAGGCGGACTAGCGGATTACAATGAGCAGTTCTTC.

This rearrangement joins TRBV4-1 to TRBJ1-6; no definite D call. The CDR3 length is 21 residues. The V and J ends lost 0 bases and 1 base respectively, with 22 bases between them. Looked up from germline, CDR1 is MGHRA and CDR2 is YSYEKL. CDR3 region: CASSQDPRVGLPRSYNSPLHF. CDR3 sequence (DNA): TGCGCCAGCAGCCAAGATCCCAGAGTTGGGTTACCGAGGTCCTATAATTCACCCCTCCACTTT.

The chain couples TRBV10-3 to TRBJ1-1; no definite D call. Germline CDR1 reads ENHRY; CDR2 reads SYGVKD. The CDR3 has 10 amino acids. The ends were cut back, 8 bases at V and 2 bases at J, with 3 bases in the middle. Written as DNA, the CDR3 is TGTGCCATCGGCAACACTGAAGCTTTCTTT. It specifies CAIGNTEAFF.

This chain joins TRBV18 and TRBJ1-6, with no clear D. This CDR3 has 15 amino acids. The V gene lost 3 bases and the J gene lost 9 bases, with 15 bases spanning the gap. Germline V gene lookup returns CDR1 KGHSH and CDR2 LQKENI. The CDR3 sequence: CASSPRQAVGSPLHF. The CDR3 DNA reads TGTGCCAGCTCACCCCGCCAGGCCGTGGGTTCACCCCTCCACTTT.

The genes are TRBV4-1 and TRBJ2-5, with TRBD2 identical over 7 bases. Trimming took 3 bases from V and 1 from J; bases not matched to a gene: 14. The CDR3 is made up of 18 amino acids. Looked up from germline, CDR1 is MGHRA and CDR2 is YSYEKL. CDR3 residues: CASSHRPGEAGSQETQYF. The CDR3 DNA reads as TGCGCCAGCAGCCACCGCCCTGGGGAAGCGGGGAGCCAAGAGACCCAGTACTTC.

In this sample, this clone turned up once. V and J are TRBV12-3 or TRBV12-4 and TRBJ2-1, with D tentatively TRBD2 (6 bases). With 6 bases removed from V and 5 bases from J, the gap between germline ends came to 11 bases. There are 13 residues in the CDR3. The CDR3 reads CASSRGLNNEQFF. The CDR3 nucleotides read TGTGCCAGCAGCCGCGGACTAAACAATGAGCAGTTCTTC.

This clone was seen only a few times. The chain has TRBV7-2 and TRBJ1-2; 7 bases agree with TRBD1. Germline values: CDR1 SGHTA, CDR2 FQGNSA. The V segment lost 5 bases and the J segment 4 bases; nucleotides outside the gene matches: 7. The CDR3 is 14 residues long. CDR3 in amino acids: CASSPQGEGYGYTF. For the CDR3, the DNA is TGTGCCAGCAGCCCCCAGGGGGAAGGCTATGGCTACACCTTC.

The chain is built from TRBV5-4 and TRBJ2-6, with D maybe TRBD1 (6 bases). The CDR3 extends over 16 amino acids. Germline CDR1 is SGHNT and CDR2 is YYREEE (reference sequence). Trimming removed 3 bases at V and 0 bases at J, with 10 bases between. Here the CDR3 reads CASSWTVSSGANVLTF. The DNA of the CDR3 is TGTGCCAGCAGCTGGACAGTGAGCTCTGGGGCCAACGTCCTGACTTTC.

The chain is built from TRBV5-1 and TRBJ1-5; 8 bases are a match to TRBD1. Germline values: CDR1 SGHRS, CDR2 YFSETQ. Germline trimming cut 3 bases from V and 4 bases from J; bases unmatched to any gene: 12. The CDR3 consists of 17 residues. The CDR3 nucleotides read TGCGCCAGCAGCTCAAATTTTGGACAGGGAAGGAATCAGCCCCAGCATTTT. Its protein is CASSSNFGQGRNQPQHF.

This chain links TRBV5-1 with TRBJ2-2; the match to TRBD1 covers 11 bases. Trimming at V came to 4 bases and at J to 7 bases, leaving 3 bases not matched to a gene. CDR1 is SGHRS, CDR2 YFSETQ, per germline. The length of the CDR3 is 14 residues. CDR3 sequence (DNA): TGCGCCAGCAGCACCGGGACAGGGGGCGGGGAGCTGTTTTTT. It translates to CASSTGTGGGELFF. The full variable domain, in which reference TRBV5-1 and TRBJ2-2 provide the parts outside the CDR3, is KAGVTQTPRYLIKTRGQQVTLSCSPISGHRSVSWYQQTPGQGLQFLFEYFSETQRNKGNFPGRFSGRQFSNSRSEMNVSTLELGDSALYLCASSTGTGGGELFFGEGSRLTVL.

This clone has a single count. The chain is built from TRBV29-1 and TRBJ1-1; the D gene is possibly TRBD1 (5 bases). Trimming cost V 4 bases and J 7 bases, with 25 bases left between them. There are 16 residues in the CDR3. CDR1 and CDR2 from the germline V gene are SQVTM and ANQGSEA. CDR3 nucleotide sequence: TGCAGCGTTGGCAGGGTTGGGAATGTATTAGATGGTGAAGCTTTCTTT. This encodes CSVGRVGNVLDGEAFF. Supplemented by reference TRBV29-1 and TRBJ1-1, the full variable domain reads SAVISQKPSRDICQRGTSLTIQCQVDSQVTMMFWYRQQPGQSLTLIATANQGSEATYESGFVIDKFPISRPNLTFSTLTVSNMSPEDSSIYLCSVGRVGNVLDGEAFFGQGTRLTVV.

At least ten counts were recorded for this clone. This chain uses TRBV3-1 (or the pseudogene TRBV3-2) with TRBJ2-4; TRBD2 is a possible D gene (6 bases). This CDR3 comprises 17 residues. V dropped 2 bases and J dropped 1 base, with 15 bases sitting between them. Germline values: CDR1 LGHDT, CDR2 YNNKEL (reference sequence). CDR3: CASSQIVGGRAKNIQYF. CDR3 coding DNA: TGTGCCAGCAGCCAAATTGTGGGAGGACGGGCCAAAAACATTCAGTACTTC.

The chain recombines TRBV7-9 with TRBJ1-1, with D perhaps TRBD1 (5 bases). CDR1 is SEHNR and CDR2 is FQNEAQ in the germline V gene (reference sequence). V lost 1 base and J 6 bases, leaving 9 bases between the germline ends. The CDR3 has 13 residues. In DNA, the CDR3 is TGTGCCAGCAGCTTAGACCGGGGGTCTGAAGCTTTCTTT. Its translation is CASSLDRGSEAFF. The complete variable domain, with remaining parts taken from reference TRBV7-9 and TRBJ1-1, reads DTGVSQNPRHKITKRGQNVTFRCDPISEHNRLYWYRQTLGQGPEFLTYFQNEAQLEKSRLLSDRFSAERPKGSFSTLEIQRTEQGDSAMYLCASSLDRGSEAFFGQGTRLTVV.

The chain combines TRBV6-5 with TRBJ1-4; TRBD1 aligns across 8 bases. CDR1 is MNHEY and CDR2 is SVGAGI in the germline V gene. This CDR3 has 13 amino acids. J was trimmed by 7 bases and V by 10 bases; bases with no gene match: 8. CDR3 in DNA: TGTGCCATCCTAGACAGGGGAGGTGAAAAACTGTTTTTT. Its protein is CAILDRGGEKLFF.

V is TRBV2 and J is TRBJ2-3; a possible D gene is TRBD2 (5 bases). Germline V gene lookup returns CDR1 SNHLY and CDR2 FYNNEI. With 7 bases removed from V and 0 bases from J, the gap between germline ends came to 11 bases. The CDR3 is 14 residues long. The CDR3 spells CASIPGTSTDTQYF. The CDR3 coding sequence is TGTGCCAGCATCCCGGGAACCAGCACAGATACGCAGTATTTT.

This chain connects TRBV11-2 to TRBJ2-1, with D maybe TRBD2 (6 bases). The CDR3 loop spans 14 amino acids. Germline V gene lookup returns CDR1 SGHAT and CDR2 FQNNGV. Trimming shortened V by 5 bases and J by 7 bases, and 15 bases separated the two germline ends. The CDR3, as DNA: TGTGCCAGCAGCCTTCTGGGGGGTCAAAATGAGCAGTTCTTC. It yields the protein CASSLLGGQNEQFF.

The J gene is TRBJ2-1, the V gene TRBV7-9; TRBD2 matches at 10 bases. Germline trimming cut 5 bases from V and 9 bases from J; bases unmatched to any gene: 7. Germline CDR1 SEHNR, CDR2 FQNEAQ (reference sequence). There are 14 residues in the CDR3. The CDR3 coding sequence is TGTGCCAGCAGCCCGATAGCGGGAGGAGGTGAGCAGTTCTTC. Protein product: CASSPIAGGGEQFF.

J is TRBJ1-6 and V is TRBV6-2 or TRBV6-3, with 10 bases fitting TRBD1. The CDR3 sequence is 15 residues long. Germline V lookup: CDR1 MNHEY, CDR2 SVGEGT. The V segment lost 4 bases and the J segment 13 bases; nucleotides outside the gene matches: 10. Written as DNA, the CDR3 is TGTGCCAGCAGTTCGGGGGACAGGGGATCGTCTCCCCTCCACTTT. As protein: CASSSGDRGSSPLHF.

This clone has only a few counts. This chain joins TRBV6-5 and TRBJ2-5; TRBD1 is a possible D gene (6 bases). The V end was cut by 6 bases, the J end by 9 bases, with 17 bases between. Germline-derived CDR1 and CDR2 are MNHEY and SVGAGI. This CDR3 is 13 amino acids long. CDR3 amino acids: CASRSRGLTAQYF. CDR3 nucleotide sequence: TGTGCCAGCAGGTCCAGGGGATTGACGGCCCAGTACTTC.

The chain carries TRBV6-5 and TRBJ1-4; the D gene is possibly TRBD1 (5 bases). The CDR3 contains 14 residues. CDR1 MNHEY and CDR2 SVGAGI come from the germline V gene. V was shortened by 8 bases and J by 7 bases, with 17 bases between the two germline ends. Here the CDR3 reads CASCVGAGSEKLFF. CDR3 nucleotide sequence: TGTGCCAGCTGCGTTGGGGCGGGAAGTGAAAAACTGTTTTTT.

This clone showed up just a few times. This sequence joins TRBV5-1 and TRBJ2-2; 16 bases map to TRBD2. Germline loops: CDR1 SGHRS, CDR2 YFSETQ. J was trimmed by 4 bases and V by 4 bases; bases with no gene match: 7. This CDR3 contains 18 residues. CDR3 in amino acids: CASSQGLAGGLTTGELFF. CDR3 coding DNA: TGCGCCAGCAGCCAGGGACTAGCGGGGGGGCTGACCACCGGGGAGCTGTTTTTT. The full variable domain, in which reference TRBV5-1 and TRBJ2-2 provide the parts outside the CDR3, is KAGVTQTPRYLIKTRGQQVTLSCSPISGHRSVSWYQQTPGQGLQFLFEYFSETQRNKGNFPGRFSGRQFSNSRSEMNVSTLELGDSALYLCASSQGLAGGLTTGELFFGEGSRLTVL.

The CDR3 reads CASRPTGGSNQPQHF. CDR3 nucleotides: TGTGCCAGCAGACCGACAGGGGGTAGCAATCAGCCCCAGCATTTT. The rearrangement joins TRBV6-6 to TRBJ1-5; TRBD1 aligns across 9 bases. Trimming removed 6 bases from V and 0 bases from J; junction bases left unmatched: 3. The CDR3 length is 15 residues. Germline V CDR1 and CDR2: MNHNY, SVGAGI (reference sequence).

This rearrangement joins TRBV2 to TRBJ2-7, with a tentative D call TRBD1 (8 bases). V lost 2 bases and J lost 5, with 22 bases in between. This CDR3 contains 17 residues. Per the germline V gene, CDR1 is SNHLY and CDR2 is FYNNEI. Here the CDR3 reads CASSEWTGRAPYDEQYF. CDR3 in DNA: TGTGCCAGCAGTGAATGGACAGGGAGGGCTCCGTACGACGAGCAGTACTTC.